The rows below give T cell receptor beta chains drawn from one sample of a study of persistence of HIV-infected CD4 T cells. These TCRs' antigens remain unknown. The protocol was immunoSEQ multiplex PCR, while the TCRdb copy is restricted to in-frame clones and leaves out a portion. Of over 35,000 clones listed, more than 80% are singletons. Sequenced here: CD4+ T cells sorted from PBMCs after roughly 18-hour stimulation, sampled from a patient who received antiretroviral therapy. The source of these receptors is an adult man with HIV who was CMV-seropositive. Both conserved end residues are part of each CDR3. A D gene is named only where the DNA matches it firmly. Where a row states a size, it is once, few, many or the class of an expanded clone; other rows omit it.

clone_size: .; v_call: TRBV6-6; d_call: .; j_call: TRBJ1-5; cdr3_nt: TGTGCCAGCACTATCCATGGGGGCACGGATCAGCCCCAGCATTTT; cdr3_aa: CASTIHGGTDQPQHF
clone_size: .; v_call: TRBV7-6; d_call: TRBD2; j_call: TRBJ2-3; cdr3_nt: TGTGCCAGCAGCTTAGTGACTAGCGGGGGGGTCCCAAGAAGCACAGATACGCAGTATTTT; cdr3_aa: CASSLVTSGGVPRSTDTQYF
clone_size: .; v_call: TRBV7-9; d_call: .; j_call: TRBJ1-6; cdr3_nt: TGTGCCAGCAGCGTGGGGGGGCAGGATAATTCACCCCTCCACTTT; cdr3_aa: CASSVGGQDNSPLHF
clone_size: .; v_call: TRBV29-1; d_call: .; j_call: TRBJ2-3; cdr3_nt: TGCAGCGTTGAGGTAACAGGGAGGAGCACAGATACGCAGTATTTT; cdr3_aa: CSVEVTGRSTDTQYF
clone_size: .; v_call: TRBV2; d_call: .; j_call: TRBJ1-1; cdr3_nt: TGTGCCAGCATAAGGGTGGGGGTTGAAGCTTTCTTT; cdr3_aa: CASIRVGVEAFF
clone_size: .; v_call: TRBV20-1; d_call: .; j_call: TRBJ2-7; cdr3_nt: TGCAGTGTGAGCACCTCCTACGAGCAGTACTTC; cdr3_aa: CSVSTSYEQYF
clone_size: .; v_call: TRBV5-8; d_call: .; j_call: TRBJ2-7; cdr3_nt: TGTGCCAGCAGCTTGGTAAGGTACGAGCAGTACTTC; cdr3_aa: CASSLVRYEQYF
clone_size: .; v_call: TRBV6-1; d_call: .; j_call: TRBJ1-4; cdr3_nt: TGTGCCAGCAGTGAGGCAGGCCCAGAAGAAAAACTGTTTTTT; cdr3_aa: CASSEAGPEEKLFF
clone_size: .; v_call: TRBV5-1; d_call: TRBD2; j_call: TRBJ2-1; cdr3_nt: TGCGCCAGCCGGGGGAGCAACTTGACTAGCGGGGGGCCATCCTCCTACAATGAGCAGTTCTTC; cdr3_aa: CASRGSNLTSGGPSSYNEQFF
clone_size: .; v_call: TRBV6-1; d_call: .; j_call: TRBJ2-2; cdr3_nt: TGTGCCAGCAGTGAGGATATTGCCAGTAGCGGGGAGCTGTTTTTT; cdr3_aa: CASSEDIASSGELFF
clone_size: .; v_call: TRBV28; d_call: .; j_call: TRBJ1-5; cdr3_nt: TGTGCCAGCAGCCTCCCAAGGGGGCCCCAGCATTTT; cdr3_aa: CASSLPRGPQHF
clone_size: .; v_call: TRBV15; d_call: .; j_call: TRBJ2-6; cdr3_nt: TGTGCCACCAGCAGAGATAAGGCCTCGAGGGCCAACGTCCTGACTTTC; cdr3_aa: CATSRDKASRANVLTF
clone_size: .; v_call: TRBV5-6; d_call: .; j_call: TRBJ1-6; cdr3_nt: TGTGCCAGCAGTGGACAGTTAGGATCACCCCTCCACTTT; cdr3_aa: CASSGQLGSPLHF
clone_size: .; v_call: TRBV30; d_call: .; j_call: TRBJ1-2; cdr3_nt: TGTGCCTGGAGTCGCCCAGGTTTCTATGGCTACACCTTC; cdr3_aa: CAWSRPGFYGYTF
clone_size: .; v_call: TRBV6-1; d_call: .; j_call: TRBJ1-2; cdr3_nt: TGTGCCAGCAGTGAAGGGTCAGGGACTAACTATGGCTACACCTTC; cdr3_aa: CASSEGSGTNYGYTF
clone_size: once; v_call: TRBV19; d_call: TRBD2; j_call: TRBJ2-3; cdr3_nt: TGTGCCAGTAGTTTCGAGCGGGGGGATGGAGGAGATACGCAGTATTTT; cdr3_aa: CASSFERGDGGDTQYF
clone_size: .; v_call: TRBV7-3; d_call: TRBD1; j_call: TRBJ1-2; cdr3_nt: TGTGCCAGCAGTAAGGACAGGGTCCTCGGCTACACCTTC; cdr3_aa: CASSKDRVLGYTF
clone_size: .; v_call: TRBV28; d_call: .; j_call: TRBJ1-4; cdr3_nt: TGTGCCAGCAGTTTGGGTGGGGTCAGGGAAAAACTGTTTTTT; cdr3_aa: CASSLGGVREKLFF
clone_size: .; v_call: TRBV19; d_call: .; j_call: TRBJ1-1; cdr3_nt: TGTGCCAGTAGTGCGGACGGGGTGAACACTGAAGCTTTCTTT; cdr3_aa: CASSADGVNTEAFF
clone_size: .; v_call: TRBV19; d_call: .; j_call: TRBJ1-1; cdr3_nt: TGTGCCAGTAGTTCGGGCAGGGGTGGTACTGAAGCTTTCTTT; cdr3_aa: CASSSGRGGTEAFF
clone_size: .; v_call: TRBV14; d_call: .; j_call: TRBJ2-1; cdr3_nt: TGTGCCAGCAGCCCGAGGCCAGGACGTAGGCCCTACAATGAGCAGTTCTTC; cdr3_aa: CASSPRPGRRPYNEQFF
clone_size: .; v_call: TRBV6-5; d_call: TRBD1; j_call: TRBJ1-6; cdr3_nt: TGTGCCAGCAGCCGGGACAGGGGAAATTCACCCCTCCACTTT; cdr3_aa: CASSRDRGNSPLHF
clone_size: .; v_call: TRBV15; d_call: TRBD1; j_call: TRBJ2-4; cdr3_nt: TGTGCCACCAGCAGAGATCGGTCCCGGGGACAGGCCAAAAACATTCAGTACTTC; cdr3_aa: CATSRDRSRGQAKNIQYF
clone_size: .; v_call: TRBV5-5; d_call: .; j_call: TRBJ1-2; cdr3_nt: TGTGCCAGCAGCACTTCAGGACCCCCTCCTTATGGCTACACCTTC; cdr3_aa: CASSTSGPPPYGYTF
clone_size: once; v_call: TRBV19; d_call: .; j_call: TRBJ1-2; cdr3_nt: TGTGCCAGTAGTATAGATGTGAACGGCGGGGGCTATGGCTACACCTTC; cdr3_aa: CASSIDVNGGGYGYTF
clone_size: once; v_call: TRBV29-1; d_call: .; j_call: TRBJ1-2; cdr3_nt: TGCAGCGTTGTATCGGGGAAGAGCTACACCTTC; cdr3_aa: CSVVSGKSYTF
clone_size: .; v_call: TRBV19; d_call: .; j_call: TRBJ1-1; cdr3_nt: TGTGCCAGTAGTATAGGGATGACAGTAGGTGAAGCTTTCTTT; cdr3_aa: CASSIGMTVGEAFF
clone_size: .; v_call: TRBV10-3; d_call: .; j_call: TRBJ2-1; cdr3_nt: TGTGCCATCAGTGAAGGGACCCCCAATGAGCAGTTCTTC; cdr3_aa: CAISEGTPNEQFF
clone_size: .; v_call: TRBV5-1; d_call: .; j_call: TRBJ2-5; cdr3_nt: TGCGCCAGCAGCGGCGCAATAAGGGAGACCCAGTACTTC; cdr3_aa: CASSGAIRETQYF
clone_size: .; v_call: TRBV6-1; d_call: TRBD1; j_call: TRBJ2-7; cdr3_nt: TGTGCCAGCAGTGAAGCGCAGGGGACAGGTTTTTACGAGCAGTACTTC; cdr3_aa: CASSEAQGTGFYEQYF
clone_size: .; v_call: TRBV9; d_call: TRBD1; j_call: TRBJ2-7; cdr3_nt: TGTGCCAGCAGCCCAGGGACAGGGAGCCACGAGCAGTACTTC; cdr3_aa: CASSPGTGSHEQYF
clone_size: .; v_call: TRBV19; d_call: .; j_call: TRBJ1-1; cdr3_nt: TGTGCCAGTAAAGTGACAGCGAACACTGAAGCTTTCTTT; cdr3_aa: CASKVTANTEAFF
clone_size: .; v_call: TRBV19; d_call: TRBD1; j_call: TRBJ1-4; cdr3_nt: TGTGCCAGTAGCCCACAGGGGCGTAATGAAAAACTGTTTTTT; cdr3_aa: CASSPQGRNEKLFF
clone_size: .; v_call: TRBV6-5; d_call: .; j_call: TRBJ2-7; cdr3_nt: TGTGCCAGCAGTTCAGGGGAATTATCGTCCGAGCAGTACTTC; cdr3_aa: CASSSGELSSEQYF
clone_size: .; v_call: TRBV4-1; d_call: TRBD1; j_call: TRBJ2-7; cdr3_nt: TGCGCCAGCAGCCAAGCTTCGGGACAGGACATCTACGAGCAGTACTTC; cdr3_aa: CASSQASGQDIYEQYF
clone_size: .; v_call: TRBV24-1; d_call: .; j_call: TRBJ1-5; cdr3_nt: TGTGCCACCAGTGATTCAGGACTGGGCAATCAGCCCCAGCATTTT; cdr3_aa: CATSDSGLGNQPQHF
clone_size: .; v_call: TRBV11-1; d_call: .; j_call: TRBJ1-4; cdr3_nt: TGTGCCAGCAGCTCCACTCTCGAGGGGCGATTACTGTTTTTT; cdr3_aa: CASSSTLEGRLLFF
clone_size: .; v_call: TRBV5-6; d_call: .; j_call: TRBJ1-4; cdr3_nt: TGTGCCAGCAGCTTTTACAGTCAGCGGGAAAAACTGTTTTTT; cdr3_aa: CASSFYSQREKLFF
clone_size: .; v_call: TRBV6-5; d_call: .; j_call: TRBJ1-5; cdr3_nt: TGTGCCAGCAGTTACAGGCGGAATCAGCCCCAGCATTTT; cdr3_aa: CASSYRRNQPQHF
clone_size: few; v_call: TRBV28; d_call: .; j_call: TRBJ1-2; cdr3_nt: TGTGCCAGCAGTCCCGGGACCGAGGACTATGGCTACACCTTC; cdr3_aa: CASSPGTEDYGYTF
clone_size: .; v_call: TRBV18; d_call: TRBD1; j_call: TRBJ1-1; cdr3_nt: TGTGCCAGCTCACCGGGCAGGGGGCAAGGTGAAGCTTTCTTT; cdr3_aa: CASSPGRGQGEAFF
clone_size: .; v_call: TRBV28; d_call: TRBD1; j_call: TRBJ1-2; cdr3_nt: TGTGCCAGCAGCCTCAGGGGGCGCGGAAACTATGGCTACACCTTC; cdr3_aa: CASSLRGRGNYGYTF
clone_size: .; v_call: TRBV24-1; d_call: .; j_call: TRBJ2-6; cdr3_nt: TGTGCCACCAACCGTAGCGTTCAGGGCTCTGGGGCCAACGTCCTGACTTTC; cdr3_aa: CATNRSVQGSGANVLTF
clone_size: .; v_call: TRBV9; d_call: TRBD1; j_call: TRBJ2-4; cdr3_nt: TGTGCCAGCAGCGTCGGGACAGGGGGGTACATTCAGTACTTC; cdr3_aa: CASSVGTGGYIQYF
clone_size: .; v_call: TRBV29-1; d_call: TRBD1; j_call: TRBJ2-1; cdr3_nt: TGCAGCTTCCGTAAGGGGACAGCGGCCCTTTCGGATGAGCAGTTCTTC; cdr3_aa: CSFRKGTAALSDEQFF
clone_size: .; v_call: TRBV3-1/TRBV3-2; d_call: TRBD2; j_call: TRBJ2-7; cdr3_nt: TGTGCCAGCAGCCCCAGGGGACTAGCTGCGGTAGAGCAGTACTTC; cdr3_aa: CASSPRGLAAVEQYF
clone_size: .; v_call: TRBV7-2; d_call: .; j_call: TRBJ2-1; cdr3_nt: TGTGCCAGCAGCTCCCAGGGGATTGGATTCTTCAATGAGCAGTTCTTC; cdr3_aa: CASSSQGIGFFNEQFF
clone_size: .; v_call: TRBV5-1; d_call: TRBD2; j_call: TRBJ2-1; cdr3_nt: TGCGCCAGCAGCTCGGAGCGGGGGCTTTACAATGAGCAGTTCTTC; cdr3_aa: CASSSERGLYNEQFF
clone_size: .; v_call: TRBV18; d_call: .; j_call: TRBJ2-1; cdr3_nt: TGTGCCAGCTCACCCCCTTTAGACAGGGCGGGAAATGAGCAGTTCTTC; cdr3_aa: CASSPPLDRAGNEQFF